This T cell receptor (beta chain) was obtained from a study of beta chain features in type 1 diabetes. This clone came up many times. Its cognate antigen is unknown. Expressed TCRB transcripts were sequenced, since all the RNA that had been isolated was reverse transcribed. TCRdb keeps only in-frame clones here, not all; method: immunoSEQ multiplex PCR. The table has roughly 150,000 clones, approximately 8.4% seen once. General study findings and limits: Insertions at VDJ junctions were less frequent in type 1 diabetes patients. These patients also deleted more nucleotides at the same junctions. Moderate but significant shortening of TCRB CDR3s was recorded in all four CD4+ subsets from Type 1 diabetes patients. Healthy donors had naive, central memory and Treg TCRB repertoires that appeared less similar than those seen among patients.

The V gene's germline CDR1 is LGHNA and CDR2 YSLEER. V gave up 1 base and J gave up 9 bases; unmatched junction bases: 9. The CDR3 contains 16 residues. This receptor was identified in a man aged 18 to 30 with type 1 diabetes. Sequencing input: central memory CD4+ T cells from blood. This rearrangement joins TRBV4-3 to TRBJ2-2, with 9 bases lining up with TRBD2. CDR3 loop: CASSQGELAGLRELFF. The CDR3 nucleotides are TGCGCCAGCAGCCAAGGCGAGCTAGCGGGGCTCCGGGAGCTGTTTTTT.